These 9 T cell receptor beta chains were all obtained from the same sample, sequenced in a study of blood T cell repertoires in COVID-19 (dated by TCRdb to about 2020). The library was made by the immunoSEQ multiplex PCR assay. TCRdb took this table from immuneACCESS and kept in-frame rearrangements with V and J called. Such tables lack part of the clones; where checked against another copy, unresolved V genes explain under half of the gap, and the rest is unexplained. The sample profile shows about 110,000 clones; 75% to 80% of them were found once. Roughly 17% of the sample is taken by the ten largest. Source material: peripheral blood. Receptors were obtained from a woman of 80 years or more with active or convalescent COVID-19.

The V call is TRBV18, the J call TRBJ2-7, with 8 positions matching TRBD1. V shed 1 base, J shed 4 bases, and the junction held 9 bases outside the gene matches. The germline CDR1 and CDR2 sequences are KGHSH and LQKENI. The CDR3 covers 16 residues. The CDR3 loop reads CASSPLPTGGMYEQYF. The CDR3 nucleotides read TGTGCCAGCTCACCACTTCCTACAGGGGGTATGTACGAGCAGTACTTC.

J is TRBJ2-7 and V is TRBV20-1, with TRBD2 matching over 11 bases. The trim removed 3 bases at V and 4 bases at J, leaving 8 bases unmatched. This CDR3 comprises 15 residues. The germline V gene has CDR1 DFQATT and CDR2 SNEGSKA (reference sequence). The CDR3 DNA reads as TGCAGTGCTAGTTCTAGCGGGGGGAGGTTTTACGAGCAGTACTTC. It yields the protein CSASSSGGRFYEQYF.

This chain joins TRBV5-1 and TRBJ2-5; tentatively, D is TRBD2 (6 bases). V was pared by 0 bases and J by 7 bases, with 25 bases between. The germline CDR1 and CDR2 sequences are SGHRS and YFSETQ. The CDR3 is 18 residues long. The CDR3 here is CASSLAARAGGSVGTQYF. For the CDR3, the DNA is TGCGCCAGCAGCTTGGCCGCCCGGGCCGGAGGGAGTGTGGGGACCCAGTACTTC.

The CDR3 here is CASSFTVPYEQYF. The CDR3 DNA follows: TGCGCCAGCAGCTTTACAGTGCCCTACGAGCAGTACTTC. This chain joins TRBV5-1 and TRBJ2-7; D not certain. The CDR3 spans 13 residues. Deletions cut 2 bases from V and 2 bases from J, with 8 bases between. From germline, CDR1 is SGHRS and CDR2 YFSETQ.

The genes are TRBV3-1 (or the pseudogene TRBV3-2) and TRBJ2-1; TRBD1 aligns across 8 bases. J was trimmed by 6 bases and V by 4 bases; bases with no gene match: 5. The CDR3 loop spans 14 amino acids. The germline CDR1 and CDR2 sequences are LGHDT and YNNKEL (reference sequence). CDR3 protein: CASSPRDRRNEQFF. The CDR3, as DNA: TGTGCCAGCAGCCCCCGGGACAGGCGCAATGAGCAGTTCTTC.

J is TRBJ2-3 and V is TRBV29-1; D unclear. Germline lookup yields CDR1 SQVTM and CDR2 ANQGSEA. Trimming removed 7 bases at V and 2 bases at J, with 13 bases between. The CDR3 covers 13 residues. This CDR3 reads CSGGSVYTDTQYF. CDR3 DNA: TGCAGCGGCGGTTCGGTGTACACAGATACGCAGTATTTT.

V gene TRBV9 combines with J gene TRBJ2-1, with 7 bases identical to TRBD1. Germline CDR1 SGDLS, CDR2 YYNGEE. Losses at the gene ends were 3 bases for V and 4 bases for J; bases not matched to a gene: 7. CDR3 length: 15 amino acids. The CDR3 protein is CASSAQGEVYNEQFF. The DNA for the CDR3 is TGTGCCAGCAGCGCCCAGGGGGAAGTATACAATGAGCAGTTCTTC. Using reference TRBV9 and TRBJ2-1 for the parts outside the CDR3, the full variable domain is DSGVTQTPKHLITATGQRVTLRCSPRSGDLSVYWYQQSLDQGLQFLIQYYNGEERAKGNILERFSAQQFPDLHSELNLSSLELGDSALYFCASSAQGEVYNEQFFGPGTRLTVL.

This rearrangement joins TRBV9 to TRBJ2-2; TRBD2 matches 8 bases. Trimming at V came to 0 bases and at J to 4 bases, leaving 11 bases not matched to a gene. CDR3 length equals 18 residues. From germline, CDR1 is SGDLS and CDR2 YYNGEE. The CDR3 bases are TGTGCCAGCAGCGTAGCGAGTGATGGGAGCGGGGGCACCGGGGAGCTGTTTTTT. Encoded protein: CASSVASDGSGGTGELFF.

This clone was picked up a small number of times. The rearrangement uses TRBV25-1 and TRBJ2-2; D not certain. The V end was cut by 3 bases, the J end by 3 bases, with 14 bases between. Germline V lookup: CDR1 MGHDK, CDR2 SYGVNS. CDR3 length equals 16 residues. CDR3 region: CASSDPARKDTGELFF. CDR3 bases: TGTGCCAGCAGTGACCCAGCGCGAAAGGACACCGGGGAGCTGTTTTTT.